These 14 T cell receptor beta chains were all obtained from the same sample, sequenced in a study of T cell repertoires in cytomegalovirus infection. TCRdb used MiXCR to reprocess the reads, holding one entry per CDR3 protein. This table holds approximately 990,000 distinct CDR3 sequences, roughly a third found once. These receptors are not linked to any known antigen. Sample: cultured CD8+ T cells from PBMCs, taken from culture after CMV antigen stimulation. The receptors here all came from a human donor in good health (CMV status not recorded). Some clones in this sample may be carry-over from other donors' samples.

This clonotype occurred many times. The chain recombines TRBV7-9 with TRBJ2-7; D possibly corresponds to TRBD2 (5 bases). This CDR3 comprises 14 residues. CDR1 and CDR2 from the germline V gene are SEHNR and FQNEAQ (reference sequence). The V gene lost 2 bases and the J gene lost 6 bases, with 14 bases spanning the gap. CDR3 loop: CASSLSPGNLEQYV. In DNA, the CDR3 is TGTGCCAGCAGCTTATCGCCGGGGAACCTCGAGCAGTACGTC.

The chain uses TRBV28 and TRBJ1-3; D gene ambiguous. Trimming cost V 3 bases and J 6 bases, with 6 bases left between them. Germline values: CDR1 MDHEN, CDR2 SYDVKM. There are 12 residues in the CDR3. The CDR3 loop reads CASSFSQNTIYF. DNA for the CDR3: TGTGCCAGCAGTTTTAGCCAAAACACCATATATTTT.

This clonotype has at least ten counts. The gene calls are TRBV11-2 and TRBJ1-1; possibly TRBD1 for D (6 bases). The CDR3 has 15 amino acids. V was shortened by 3 bases and J by 2 bases, with 13 bases between the two germline ends. In germline, CDR1 is SGHAT, CDR2 FQNNGV. The CDR3 is CASSFYLDRNTEAFF. CDR3 in DNA: TGTGCCAGCAGCTTCTATCTGGACAGAAACACTGAAGCTTTCTTT. The entire variable domain, with the rest obtained from reference TRBV11-2 and TRBJ1-1, is as follows: EAGVAQSPRYKIIEKRQSVAFWCNPISGHATLYWYQQILGQGPKLLIQFQNNGVVDDSQLPKDRFSAERLKGVDSTLKIQPAKLEDSAVYLCASSFYLDRNTEAFFGQGTRLTVV.

This clonotype was recorded a few times. The rearrangement joins TRBV4-3 to TRBJ2-1; D not certain. V lost 1 base, J lost 0 bases, and 7 bases lay in between. Germline V gene sequence: CDR1 LGHNA, CDR2 YSLEER. This CDR3 contains 15 residues. The CDR3 nucleotides read TGCGCCAGCAGCCAAGCCCCGCTCTCCTACAATGAGCAGTTCTTC. It specifies CASSQAPLSYNEQFF.

This clonotype was detected only a few times. The rearrangement links TRBV11-2 to TRBJ2-3, with TRBD2 matching over 10 bases. CDR1 and CDR2 (germline): SGHAT, FQNNGV. The CDR3 covers 17 residues. Losses at the gene ends were 4 bases for V and 1 base for J; bases not matched to a gene: 8. This CDR3 is CASSSSSGTSGTDTQYF. The CDR3, as DNA: TGTGCCAGCAGCTCTTCCTCCGGGACTAGCGGCACAGATACGCAGTATTTT.

A remark on this clonotype: Germline is not matched at one junction end, which may reflect a read error. CDR3 sequence (DNA): TGTGTCAGCAGCTTAGGGGGACAGGGGTCCTACGAGCAGTACTTC. The encoded protein is CVSSLGGQGSYEQYF. The V and J genes are TRBV7-4 and TRBJ2-7, with TRBD1 identical over 10 bases. Germline V gene lookup returns CDR1 SGHVT and CDR2 SQSDAQ. The CDR3 spans 15 residues.

As concerns this clonotype: A single base separates this from a much larger clone, so it may be a read error. This chain joins TRBV27 and TRBJ1-5; D is perhaps TRBD1 (6 bases). The V gene's germline CDR1 is MNHEY and CDR2 SMNVEV (reference sequence). Trimming took 9 bases from V and 6 from J, leaving 15 bases between them. This CDR3 is built from 13 residues. CDR3 nucleotides: TGTGCCAGTGCGACAGGAATTGGTCAGCCCCAGCATTTT. It codes for CASATGIGQPQHF.

In DNA form, the CDR3 reads TGTGCCAGCAGTTACGTCCCCACAGGGCTCTATGGCTACACCTTC. Translated, it gives CASSYVPTGLYGYTF. The chain employs TRBV6-6 and TRBJ1-2; weak D call: TRBD1 (6 bases). The length of the CDR3 is 15 residues. V lost 2 bases and J 4 bases, leaving 14 bases between the germline ends. Germline-derived CDR1 and CDR2 are MNHNY and SVGAGI (reference sequence).

The chain has TRBV5-1 and TRBJ2-3; D is tentatively TRBD1 or TRBD2 (6 bases each). Germline-derived CDR1 and CDR2 are SGHRS and YFSETQ. The CDR3 loop spans 15 amino acids. V was cut by 3 bases and J by 3 bases, with 14 bases left in between. The CDR3 is CASSSEGGRTDTQYF. CDR3 nucleotides: TGCGCCAGCAGCTCGGAGGGGGGTCGAACAGATACGCAGTATTTT.

As regards this clonotype: Its ends do not fully match the called genes, so a read error is possible. The chain has TRBV7-2 and TRBJ1-5; 10 bases are shared with TRBD1. The germline V gene has CDR1 SGHTA and CDR2 FQGNSA. The CDR3 spans 15 residues. The CDR3 DNA reads as TGTGCCAGCAGCTCGGGACAGGGGCGGAATCGGCCCCAGCATTTT. This codes for CASSSGQGRNRPQHF.

This clonotype occurred a few times. This chain links TRBV19 with TRBJ2-1, with 9 bases that match TRBD1. Germline values: CDR1 LNHDA, CDR2 SQIVND (reference sequence). The CDR3 is 15 residues long. Trimming took 5 bases from V and 7 from J; bases not matched to a gene: 9. Here the CDR3 DNA reads TGTGCCAGTAGTTACCTCCGGGACAGGGCTAATGAGCAGTTCTTC. Translating gives CASSYLRDRANEQFF.

The sample holds a few counts of this clonotype. This sequence joins TRBV12-3 or TRBV12-4 and TRBJ2-2; the D gene could be TRBD1 or TRBD2 (5 bases each). V was cut by 7 bases and J by 6 bases, with 18 bases left in between. The CDR3 runs to 15 residues. The CDR3 sequence is CASTQRWDGAGELFF. The CDR3 DNA is TGTGCCAGCACTCAAAGGTGGGACGGCGCCGGGGAGCTGTTTTTT.

V and J are TRBV7-9 and TRBJ2-6; tentatively, D is TRBD1 (6 bases). CDR3 length: 16 amino acids. Germline V gives CDR1 SEHNR, CDR2 FQNEAQ (reference sequence). V shed 10 bases and J shed 0 bases, with 16 bases lying between them. The CDR3 sequence: CAIPGQSYSGANVLTF. Written as DNA, the CDR3 is TGTGCCATCCCGGGACAATCGTACTCTGGGGCCAACGTCCTGACTTTC.

V usage is TRBV29-1 and J usage is TRBJ2-1; 7 nucleotides match TRBD2. The CDR3 length is 13 residues. Germline V gene data show CDR1 as SQVTM and CDR2 as ANQGSEA. Unmatched junction bases numbered 5, after V lost 5 bases and J lost 4 bases. The CDR3 DNA sequence: TGCAGCGTTCCAGCGGGGATATACAATGAGCAGTTCTTC. Residues: CSVPAGIYNEQFF.